What follows describes a single T cell receptor beta chain. The data are from a study of cytomegalovirus exposure and HLA in healthy donors. Germline V gene lookup returns CDR1 MRHNA and CDR2 SNTAGT. The CDR3 is 14 residues long. V shed 3 bases and J shed 10 bases, with 16 bases lying between them. With 60 Vbeta and 13 Jbeta primers, the PCR was carried out. Clones were read by immunoSEQ multiplex PCR, and TCRdb kept only the in-frame ones, dropping some. The repertoire holds 95,000 to 150,000 clones, with over 60% as singletons. The clonotype originates from a woman between 40 and 55 years old in good health and CMV-seropositive. The sequencing sample was made of PBMCs. The chain employs TRBV6-4 and TRBJ2-1; D perhaps matches TRBD1 (6 bases). The CDR3 protein is CASSDSSDRPEQFF. CDR3 in DNA: TGTGCCAGCAGTGATTCTTCAGACAGGCCGGAGCAGTTCTTC.